What follows describes a single T cell receptor beta chain. A clone one base away is much larger, so this may be a read error. The data belong to a study of T-cell reconstitution after alpha-beta-depleted transplantation in children. In germline, CDR1 is SGDLS, CDR2 YYNGEE. CDR3 length equals 13 residues. The V end lost 0 bases, the J end lost 4 bases, and 7 bases lay between the germline ends. Molecular barcoding with unique molecular identifiers was used for the TCRbeta library. TCRdb re-derived calls from the PCR reads in MiXCR, one entry per CDR3 protein. The data contain 440,000 or so distinct CDR3 sequences, 43% of them singletons.

The sequences come from PBMCs, collected before TCRalphabeta/CD19-depleted stem cell transplant. The chain carries TRBV9 and TRBJ1-1; D perhaps matches TRBD1 (5 bases). The clonotype originates from a girl aged 2 to 10 with aplastic anemia, due to receive a stem cell transplant. CDR3 bases: TGTGCCAGCAGCGTAGGGGGGACCACTGAAGCTTTCTTT. It is translated as CASSVGGTTEAFF.